This TCR beta chain is from a study of blood T cell repertoires in COVID-19 (TCRdb year 2020). For the study in its entirety: Collaborator samples came from the United States, Italy and Spain and covered acute and convalescent phases of COVID-19. The samples were drawn from two sources: the first 160 participants of the ongoing ImmuneRACE study, and 1,000 to 1,500 subjects contributed by 6 global collaborators. The sample metadata nearly always contained a de-identified subject ID, COVID-19 status, age in years and sex. Where available, HLA class I and class II types were obtained from metadata supplied by the sample provider rather than from assay-based typing. A freely available public database, intended as a resource for researchers studying the immune response to SARS-CoV-2, is where the repertoires were released. Subjects who had been exposed to COVID-19, were actively infected with it, or had recovered from it provided the deeply sampled blood TCRbeta repertoires that made up the dataset. The prospective study material was composed of cDNA or gDNA derived from T cells, B-cell-depleted T cells, or PBMCs.

Participants in the prospective study were enrolled through a virtual design, were aged roughly 18 to 100 years, and lived in roughly 26 United States geographic areas. In the prospective study, cohorts were assigned on the basis of participant-reported clinical history obtained from a screening survey and a study questionnaire. For ImmuneRACE Cohort 3, a participant was defined as recovered based on two consecutive negative NP/OP PCR tests, clearance by a healthcare professional, or resolution of symptoms. Mobile phlebotomists in the prospective study collected whole blood, serum and a nasopharyngeal or oropharyngeal swab from every participant. Additional blood draws and questionnaires over an approximately 2-month period could optionally be provided by prospective study participants. Prospective study blood samples were shipped either frozen or at room temperature before DNA extraction. TCRbeta CDR3 regions were amplified from genomic DNA by means of the immunoSEQ Assay, a bias-controlled multiplex PCR. Per the original workflow: Nucleated cell counts per sample were estimated from amplification of reference gene primers within the assay. To quantify the absolute abundance of each unique TCRbeta CDR3 rearrangement, sequence reads were collapsed and filtered. Productive Simpson clonality was computed per sample as the square root of Simpson's diversity index over productive rearrangements. This immuneACCESS table, as held by TCRdb, lists in-frame sequences with V and J called but not all clones. Of the missing ones, under half trace to an unresolved V gene in checked studies; the others have no known cause. V, J and clone size are those of that table, while D and trimming were read from the DNA. This sample holds some 310,000 clones; 89% were observed only once. The ten largest clones capture roughly a tenth of the sample.

Remarks on this clone: This receptor's antigen is unknown. Base qualities are missing; no much larger clone stands one base away.

Here is what the overall study found, with its caveats: The quantity of clinical and demographic metadata differed by source and by participant and was supplied without curation.

V lost 7 bases and J lost 5 bases; the stretch between them is 18 bases long. Including the terminal cysteine and phenylalanine, the CDR3 comprises 15 residues. Only the CDR3 portion is preserved as DNA: 45 bases, with reading frame beginning at the first base. CDR1 LNHDA and CDR2 SQIVND were looked up in the germline V gene (reference sequence). This sequence was found in a woman aged 25 to 39 who had recovered from COVID-19. The sample taken for sequencing was PBMCs or T cells enriched from blood (not recorded which). The chain joins TRBV19 to TRBJ2-1; no D segment can be confidently identified. The CDR3 has the sequence CASTPSPGWDNEQFF. In nucleotide form, the sequence is TGTGCCAGTACCCCATCACCCGGGTGGGACAATGAGCAGTTCTTC.